These 28 T cell receptor beta chains were all obtained from the same sample, sequenced in a study of patients and donors after allogeneic stem cell transplantation. TCRdb reprocessed the RT-PCR reads with MiXCR, giving one entry per CDR3 protein. This table has about 230,000 distinct CDR3 sequences, around 14% appearing once. Sequencing was done on a sample of blood, either unsorted or a sorted T cell fraction (not recorded which). These receptor sequences come from a human donor who was either an allogeneic HSCT recipient or a stem cell or donor lymphocyte infusion donor (not recorded which). It is not recorded whose cells these are; they may come from a transplant donor.

A few counts support this clonotype. The chain combines TRBV19 with TRBJ1-5; D not certain. Germline V gene sequence: CDR1 LNHDA, CDR2 SQIVND (reference sequence). Trimming took off 3 bases at V and 0 bases at J, with 9 bases between the two ends. The CDR3 runs 15 residues. The CDR3 reads CASSIGGLSNQPQHF. CDR3 in DNA: TGTGCCAGTAGTATCGGCGGCCTTAGCAATCAGCCCCAGCATTTT.

The CDR3 reads CASSDRQGGSPPLHF. CDR3 nucleotide sequence: TGTGCCAGCAGTGACCGACAGGGCGGGTCGCCACCCCTCCACTTT. The V gene is TRBV6-1, the J gene TRBJ1-6, with 7 bases matching TRBD1. The V segment lost 3 bases and the J segment 11 bases; nucleotides outside the gene matches: 10. Per the germline V gene, CDR1 is MNHNS and CDR2 is SASEGT. The CDR3 runs to 15 residues.

This clonotype was observed at least ten times. This chain uses TRBV12-3 or TRBV12-4 with TRBJ1-1; 9 bases line up with TRBD1. The CDR3 runs to 14 residues. With 9 bases clipped from V and 6 bases from J, the junction kept 11 bases outside the gene matches. The CDR3 loop is CASSGDRDYSEAFF. The CDR3, as DNA: TGTGCCAGTTCCGGGGACAGGGATTATTCTGAAGCTTTCTTT.

Ten or more counts support this clonotype. The V gene is TRBV27, the J gene TRBJ2-7; unclear D gene. From germline, CDR1 is MNHEY and CDR2 SMNVEV (reference sequence). The germline V and J ends were trimmed by 3 bases and 6 bases, with 6 bases remaining between them. The CDR3 is made up of 11 amino acids. DNA of the CDR3: TGTGCCAGCAGTTTTCTGGGCGAGCAGTACTTC. Protein product: CASSFLGEQYF.

The chain links TRBV15 to TRBJ2-7; TRBD2 matches 9 bases. CDR1 is LNHNV, CDR2 YYDKDF, per germline (reference sequence). The CDR3 is made up of 16 amino acids. V trimming: 0 bases; J trimming: 7 bases; junction bases outside the gene matches: 10. The CDR3 protein is CATSRDLVREGEEQYF. Here the CDR3 DNA reads TGTGCCACCAGCAGAGATCTGGTGCGGGAGGGAGAAGAGCAGTACTTC.

In its sample, this clonotype was seen a few times. The genes are TRBV19 and TRBJ2-1; 7 bases map to TRBD2. V lost 5 bases and J lost 8; bases outside the gene matches: 18. The CDR3 length is 17 residues. Per germline, CDR1 LNHDA and CDR2 SQIVND (reference sequence). This CDR3 is CASSGVNSGEGTDEQFF. The CDR3 bases are TGTGCCAGTAGTGGGGTCAATTCGGGGGAGGGCACCGATGAGCAGTTCTTC.

V usage is TRBV20-1 and J usage is TRBJ2-5; D is perhaps TRBD1 (5 bases). This CDR3 has 12 amino acids. The ends were cut back, 4 bases at V and 4 bases at J, with 10 bases in the middle. Germline V gene sequence: CDR1 DFQATT, CDR2 SNEGSKA (reference sequence). The DNA of the CDR3 is TGCAGTGCTACCCCAGGGCCAGAGACCCAGTACTTC. Encoded protein: CSATPGPETQYF.

The table lists this clonotype with a few counts. V is TRBV27 and J is TRBJ2-7, with unresolved D. The CDR3 totals 12 residues. V lost 1 base, J lost 6 bases, and 7 bases lay in between. CDR1 and CDR2 from the germline V gene are MNHEY and SMNVEV (reference sequence). The CDR3 bases are TGTGCCAGCAGTTTATATCCGGGCGAGCAGTACTTC. Translating gives CASSLYPGEQYF.

The chain links TRBV9 to TRBJ1-5, with no clear D. V shed 5 bases and J shed 2 bases, with 17 bases lying between them. Per the germline V gene, CDR1 is SGDLS and CDR2 is YYNGEE. The CDR3 is 16 amino acids. As DNA, the CDR3 is TGTGCCAGCAGTTGGGCCCACTTAGGTGGCAATCAGCCCCAGCATTTT. As protein: CASSWAHLGGNQPQHF.

A few counts support this clonotype. The rearrangement joins TRBV20-1 to TRBJ2-5; 11 positions agree with TRBD2. Germline V CDR1 and CDR2: DFQATT, SNEGSKA (reference sequence). The V segment lost 1 base and the J segment 1 base; nucleotides outside the gene matches: 14. This CDR3 contains 19 residues. The CDR3 nucleotides are TGCAGTGCTAGAGGCTTCCGTGGGCTAGCGGGGGGTTCCCAAGAGACCCAGTACTTC. Its protein product is CSARGFRGLAGGSQETQYF.

The CDR3 region is CASSQGLADYNEQFF. The CDR3 nucleotides are TGTGCCAGCAGCCAGGGACTAGCGGACTACAATGAGCAGTTCTTC. The chain carries TRBV11-1 and TRBJ2-1; TRBD2 agrees at 11 bases. This CDR3 is built from 15 residues. Germline V gene lookup returns CDR1 SGHAT and CDR2 FQDESV (reference sequence). The V segment lost 5 bases and the J segment 3 bases; nucleotides outside the gene matches: 3.

The table lists this clonotype with many counts. This chain links TRBV9 with TRBJ2-1; the D call may be TRBD1 or TRBD2 (5 bases each). This CDR3 is built from 12 residues. With 7 bases removed from V and 9 bases from J, the gap between germline ends came to 14 bases. Germline assignment: CDR1 SGDLS and CDR2 YYNGEE. The CDR3 region is CASEGLVSEQFF. The CDR3 bases are TGTGCCAGCGAGGGGCTAGTCAGTGAGCAGTTCTTC.

This clonotype was seen many times. This chain joins TRBV3-1 and TRBJ2-3; D call uncertain. CDR1 and CDR2 from the germline V gene are LGHDT and YNNKEL (reference sequence). The CDR3 consists of 14 residues. The V gene lost 0 bases and the J gene lost 2 bases, with 6 bases spanning the gap. CDR3 DNA: TGTGCCAGCAGCCAAGAGGTCTACACAGATACGCAGTATTTT. It specifies CASSQEVYTDTQYF.

This chain links TRBV30 with TRBJ1-5, with D maybe TRBD1 (5 bases). Germline CDR1 reads GTSNPN; CDR2 reads SVGIG (reference sequence). V shed 1 base and J shed 3 bases, with 16 bases lying between them. CDR3 length equals 16 residues. The chain's CDR3 is CAWSGREGPLNQPQHF. The DNA for the CDR3 is TGTGCCTGGAGTGGGAGGGAGGGGCCCCTCAATCAGCCCCAGCATTTT.

This clonotype turned up a few times. The chain combines TRBV7-9 with TRBJ2-3, with 7 bases matching TRBD2. CDR3 length equals 17 residues. The V gene's germline CDR1 is SEHNR and CDR2 FQNEAQ (reference sequence). V was pared by 1 base and J by 1 base, with 8 bases of the junction left unmatched. The CDR3 reads CASSLDPGGVGTDTQYF. CDR3 DNA: TGTGCCAGCAGCTTAGACCCTGGGGGGGTTGGCACAGATACGCAGTATTTT.

This clonotype was seen repeatedly, ten times or more. This rearrangement joins TRBV6-5 to TRBJ2-4; D remains unclear. The CDR3 consists of 14 residues. V lost 2 bases, J lost 1 base, and 6 bases lay in between. Germline V gives CDR1 MNHEY, CDR2 SVGAGI. The CDR3 DNA follows: TGTGCCAGCAGTTACATGTCGGCCAAAAACATTCAGTACTTC. This translates into CASSYMSAKNIQYF.

V usage is TRBV9 and J usage is TRBJ1-1; tentatively, D is TRBD1 (6 bases). Per germline, CDR1 SGDLS and CDR2 YYNGEE. This CDR3 region has 13 residues. Trimming cost V 4 bases and J 5 bases, with 12 bases left between them. The DNA of the CDR3 is TGTGCCAGCAGCCCGGGGGCAGGGACTGAAGCTTTCTTT. Encoded protein: CASSPGAGTEAFF.

The rearrangement uses TRBV2 and TRBJ1-6, with D possibly being TRBD1 (6 bases). Germline values: CDR1 SNHLY, CDR2 FYNNEI. V was shortened by 11 bases and J by 7 bases, with 21 bases between the two germline ends. There are 15 residues in the CDR3. The CDR3 spells CAGSSIQGRNSPLHF. CDR3 coding DNA: TGTGCCGGCTCATCGATTCAGGGGAGGAATTCACCCCTCCACTTT.

There are a few counts of this clonotype. V and J are TRBV5-1 and TRBJ1-6; TRBD1 might be the D (5 bases). CDR3 length: 15 residues. Germline CDR1 is SGHRS and CDR2 is YFSETQ. The V and J ends lost 2 bases and 7 bases respectively, with 13 bases between them. The CDR3 sequence is CASSFGQGWNSPLHF. CDR3 coding DNA: TGCGCCAGCAGCTTCGGACAAGGATGGAATTCACCCCTCCACTTT.

This clonotype is deemed medium-sized. This rearrangement joins TRBV3-1 to TRBJ2-5, with 9 nucleotides matching TRBD2. V dropped 5 bases and J dropped 4; count of bases not matched to a gene: 8. Germline values: CDR1 LGHDT, CDR2 YNNKEL (reference sequence). The CDR3 sequence is 15 residues long. The CDR3 loop reads CASSVPTSGLETQYF. The CDR3 nucleotides read TGTGCCAGCAGCGTACCGACTAGCGGTCTAGAGACCCAGTACTTC.

Ten or more counts support this clonotype. The rearrangement links TRBV7-2 to TRBJ2-1, with TRBD2 as a possible D gene (5 bases). Trimming took 2 bases from V and 6 from J, leaving 11 bases between them. Germline V gives CDR1 SGHTA, CDR2 FQGNSA. There are 14 residues in the CDR3. The CDR3 sequence: CASSLSASFNEQFF. CDR3 coding DNA: TGTGCCAGCAGCTTAAGCGCTAGCTTCAATGAGCAGTTCTTC. Filled out from reference TRBV7-2 and TRBJ2-1, the complete variable domain reads GAGVSQSPSNKVTEKGKDVELRCDPISGHTALYWYRQSLGQGLEFLIYFQGNSAPDKSGLPSDRFSAERTGGSVSTLTIQRTQQEDSAVYLCASSLSASFNEQFFGPGTRLTVL.

For this clonotype: Sequence at one end of the junction differs from germline and may be a read error. This chain connects TRBV20-1 to TRBJ2-1, with 16 bases fitting TRBD2. The germline V gene has CDR1 DFQATT and CDR2 SNEGSKA (reference sequence). The CDR3 spans 14 residues. This CDR3 is CSTRGLAGGNEQFF. As DNA, the CDR3 is TGCAGTACTAGGGGACTAGCGGGAGGGAATGAGCAGTTCTTC.

In its sample, this clonotype was seen a few times. The V gene is TRBV6-2 or TRBV6-3, the J gene TRBJ1-5, with D hard to call. CDR3 length: 12 amino acids. CDR1 and CDR2 from the germline V gene are MNHEY and SVGEGT. The ends were cut back, 7 bases at V and 7 bases at J, with 11 bases in the middle. In DNA form, the CDR3 reads TGTGCCAGCAACCTACAGAACCAGCCCCAGCATTTT. Its protein product is CASNLQNQPQHF.

CDR3 protein: CASTREGLYNEQFF. The CDR3 DNA reads TGTGCCAGCACTCGGGAGGGCCTGTACAATGAGCAGTTCTTC. V usage is TRBV7-3 and J usage is TRBJ2-1; 8 bases match TRBD2. V lost 7 bases and J lost 4; bases outside the gene matches: 6. The CDR3 runs 14 residues. Germline values: CDR1 SGHTA, CDR2 FQGTGA.

This clonotype has at least ten counts. The chain couples TRBV12-3 or TRBV12-4 to TRBJ1-1; 7 positions agree with TRBD1. This CDR3 contains 15 residues. Unmatched junction bases numbered 13, after V lost 5 bases and J lost 7 bases. CDR3: CASSPGGTKGDEAFF. The CDR3 region has the DNA TGTGCCAGCAGTCCAGGGGGGACAAAAGGGGATGAAGCTTTCTTT.

The chain couples TRBV6-1 to TRBJ1-2; D is unclear. The germline V gene encodes CDR1 MNHNS and CDR2 SASEGT. V shed 1 base and J shed 8 bases, with 17 bases lying between them. This CDR3 spans 15 amino acids. This CDR3 reads CASSEGWQYSRGYTF. The CDR3 region has the DNA TGTGCCAGCAGTGAAGGTTGGCAGTACTCTAGAGGCTACACCTTC.

This chain connects TRBV19 to TRBJ2-2, with 11 bases identical to TRBD2. Unmatched junction bases numbered 3, after V lost 6 bases and J lost 0 bases. CDR1 and CDR2 (germline): LNHDA, SQIVND (reference sequence). There are 16 residues in the CDR3. This CDR3 is CASSLGLAANTGELFF. Here the CDR3 DNA reads TGTGCCAGTAGCCTGGGACTAGCGGCGAACACCGGGGAGCTGTTTTTT.

This clonotype showed up just a few times. This rearrangement joins TRBV9 to TRBJ2-2; no firm D call. The V gene's germline CDR1 is SGDLS and CDR2 YYNGEE. This CDR3 is 15 amino acids long. V was clipped by 5 bases and J by 0 bases, with 11 bases between them. The CDR3 DNA reads as TGTGCCAGCAGTGGCGGTGCGGCGAACACCGGGGAGCTGTTTTTT. It yields the protein CASSGGAANTGELFF.